This T cell receptor (beta chain) was identified in a study of T cells in localized non-small cell lung cancer. Points on this clone: The antigen remains undetermined.

Measured with immunoSEQ multiplex PCR; TCRdb has only the in-frame clones, and not every one. The table has about 52,000 clones, around nine tenths seen once. Study results and limitations: A median of about 58 of the top 100 tumor clones appeared in adjacent lung, which was paired and uninvolved.

CDR1 MNHEY and CDR2 SMNVEV come from the germline V gene (reference sequence). The CDR3 sequence is 17 residues long. The V end lost 7 bases, the J end lost 0 bases, and 22 bases lay between the germline ends. The sequencing used PBMCs, collected before any cancer treatment. The chain employs TRBV27 and TRBJ2-7; tentatively, D is TRBD2 (7 bases). The source of this sequence is a female donor with stage II lung adenocarcinoma. In DNA, the CDR3 is TGTGCCAGCACTCCGGGGGGCCGGCAGACTAGCTCCTACGAGCAGTACTTC. It yields the protein CASTPGGRQTSSYEQYF.